The entry below gives a single T cell receptor beta chain sequence along with its context. This specimen comes from a study of blood T cell repertoires in COVID-19. Original data processing: Scientists estimated how many nucleated cells there were by amplifying reference gene primers. The protocol was immunoSEQ multiplex PCR, while the TCRdb copy is restricted to in-frame clones and leaves out a portion. V, J and clone size are those of that table, while D and trimming were read from the DNA. The sample lists a few hundred thousand clones; approximately 90% were seen once. The study recruited people aged about 18 to 95 years across around 24 US areas. Cohort placement rested on clinical history that participants reported themselves. Either two negative PCRs, clearance, or symptom resolution qualified Cohort 3 donors as recovered. The CDR3 is 13 residues long. Trimming shortened V by 7 bases and J by 5 bases, and 14 bases separated the two germline ends. Per germline, CDR1 ENHRY and CDR2 SYGVKD.

Sequenced material: PBMCs or T cells enriched from blood (not recorded which). This clonotype was obtained from a woman in her twenties or thirties who had recovered from COVID-19. V usage is TRBV10-3 and J usage is TRBJ2-5; possible D gene TRBD2, 6 bases. For the CDR3, the DNA is TGTGCCATCACATCGGGAGAGGGCGAGACCCAGTACTTC. This encodes CAITSGEGETQYF.